This paragraph covers one TCR beta chain sequence. Its target is unknown. Together with a sample-barcoded 5' primer, a J-beta primer mix was included in a second PCR lasting roughly 6 to 12 cycles. TCRdb reprocessed the 5' RACE reads with MiXCR, giving one entry per CDR3 protein. The sample has fewer than 900,000 distinct CDR3 sequences; around half are singletons. V lost 5 bases and J lost 13, with 17 bases in between. Germline lookup yields CDR1 SGHAT and CDR2 FQNNGV. The CDR3 extends over 12 amino acids. This sample is part of a study of blood T cells in healthy people across ages. It was around 10 milliliters of peripheral blood that were drawn from each donor. Findings and caveats of the study: Donors of long life had a larger count of naive CD4+ cells and greater diversity than aged donors.

The TCR comes from a woman between 55 and 75 years old in good health. The chain couples TRBV11-2 to TRBJ2-5; TRBD1 is a possible D gene (6 bases). The sequenced sample consisted of blood. CDR3 in amino acids: CASSPRGRLLYF. In DNA form, the CDR3 reads TGTGCCAGCAGCCCCAGGGGCCGGCTACTGTACTTC.